Presented here are 32 T cell receptor beta chains from one specimen sequenced in a study of PD-L1 blockade in urothelial cancer. The sample's time point: peripheral blood 6 weeks after treatment start. Generated by immunoSEQ multiplex PCR, the TCRdb table keeps only in-frame clones and is missing some. This repertoire shows around 110,000 clones, roughly 90% found once; its top ten account for about 4%. Source: PBMCs, taken around atezolizumab (anti-PD-L1) treatment. The receptor source for this set is a man between 60 and 75 years old with urothelial cancer.

The gene calls are TRBV5-1 and TRBJ2-7; TRBD2 matches 11 bases. V lost 4 bases, J lost 5 bases, and 11 bases stayed unmatched. The CDR3 runs 16 residues. Looked up from germline, CDR1 is SGHRS and CDR2 is YFSETQ. CDR3 sequence: CASSLAGLAGGNEQYF. The CDR3 nucleotides read TGCGCCAGCAGCCTCGCGGGGCTAGCGGGAGGCAACGAGCAGTACTTC.

This sequence joins TRBV30 and TRBJ2-3; TRBD1 matches 10 bases. The CDR3 extends over 12 amino acids. V gave up 0 bases and J gave up 14 bases; unmatched junction bases: 5. The germline gives CDR1 GTSNPN, CDR2 SVGIG (reference sequence). CDR3 residues: CAWSVPGQGWYF. CDR3 bases: TGTGCCTGGAGTGTCCCGGGACAGGGGTGGTATTTT.

The rearrangement joins TRBV2 to TRBJ2-7; 9 bases line up with TRBD2. Germline CDR1 reads SNHLY; CDR2 reads FYNNEI. Unmatched junction bases numbered 15, after V lost 3 bases and J lost 9 bases. The CDR3 loop spans 16 amino acids. CDR3 DNA: TGTGCCAGCAGTGACGGCGGGGGGGCTCGAAGGGGAGGGCAGTACTTC. Its protein is CASSDGGGARRGGQYF.

The gene calls are TRBV5-5 and TRBJ2-6; D is unresolved. This CDR3 region has 15 residues. Trimming removed 4 bases from V and 0 bases from J, with 8 bases in between. Germline V gene lookup returns CDR1 SGHKS and CDR2 YYEKEE (reference sequence). The CDR3 DNA follows: TGTGCCAGCAGCCGAGGAGACTCTGGGGCCAACGTCCTGACTTTC. Protein product: CASSRGDSGANVLTF.

The V gene is TRBV15, the J gene TRBJ2-3; 11 nucleotides match TRBD2. The CDR3 spans 17 residues. Trimming at V came to 2 bases and at J to 0 bases, leaving 4 bases not matched to a gene. Germline CDR1 LNHNV, CDR2 YYDKDF (reference sequence). The DNA for the CDR3 is TGTGCCACCAGCAGAATGACTAGCGGGACTAGCACAGATACGCAGTATTTT. Its translation is CATSRMTSGTSTDTQYF.

To note about this clone: Different DNA sequences within this sample yield the same CDR3. The rearrangement joins TRBV18 to TRBJ2-5; no definite D call. This CDR3 is built from 13 residues. Per germline, CDR1 KGHSH and CDR2 LQKENI. V shed 3 bases and J shed 3 bases, with 8 bases lying between them. CDR3 sequence: CASSPNREETQYF. As DNA, the CDR3 is TGTGCCAGCTCACCGAACAGAGAAGAGACCCAGTACTTC.

The gene calls are TRBV5-1 and TRBJ2-7; possible D gene TRBD1, 6 bases. V was shortened by 3 bases and J by 1 base, with 11 bases between the two germline ends. This CDR3 region has 14 residues. The germline V gene encodes CDR1 SGHRS and CDR2 YFSETQ. In nucleotides, the CDR3 is TGCGCCAGCAGCTCGGGACACCTATCCTACGAGCAGTACTTC. It yields the protein CASSSGHLSYEQYF.

CDR3: CASSPMQGGAGANVLTF. The CDR3 DNA sequence: TGTGCCAGCTCTCCTATGCAGGGGGGTGCTGGGGCCAACGTCCTGACTTTC. The rearrangement links TRBV2 to TRBJ2-6; D might be TRBD1 (7 bases). CDR1 is SNHLY, CDR2 FYNNEI, per germline. The CDR3 is made up of 17 amino acids. Trimming removed 8 bases at V and 2 bases at J, with 19 bases between.

V gene TRBV7-3 combines with J gene TRBJ1-1; weak D call: TRBD1 (6 bases). The V gene's germline CDR1 is SGHTA and CDR2 FQGTGA. Between the trimmed V and J ends, which lost 2 bases and 0 bases, there was a span of 13 bases. CDR3 length: 16 residues. The CDR3 sequence is CASSLGSQGMNTEAFF. Here the CDR3 DNA reads TGTGCCAGCAGCTTAGGTAGTCAGGGGATGAACACTGAAGCTTTCTTT.

The rearrangement joins TRBV19 to TRBJ1-2; unclear D gene. Per germline, CDR1 LNHDA and CDR2 SQIVND (reference sequence). The CDR3 is made up of 15 amino acids. V was pared by 1 base and J by 0 bases, with 9 bases between. The CDR3 sequence is CASSIGSSANYGYTF. CDR3 DNA sequence: TGTGCCAGTAGTATAGGGTCGTCGGCTAACTATGGCTACACCTTC.

This chain joins TRBV7-8 and TRBJ2-7, with D maybe TRBD2 (6 bases). V lost 5 bases and J 4 bases, leaving 15 bases between the germline ends. This CDR3 spans 14 amino acids. The V gene's germline CDR1 is SGHVS and CDR2 FQNEAQ. The CDR3 region has the DNA TGTGCCAGCAGCCAAAGGGACGGGGGATACGAGCAGTACTTC. This encodes CASSQRDGGYEQYF.

This clone was recorded once. The V call is TRBV13, the J call TRBJ2-7, with TRBD2 identical over 8 bases. Germline V gene lookup returns CDR1 PRHDT and CDR2 FYEKMQ (reference sequence). V dropped 6 bases and J dropped 7; count of bases not matched to a gene: 8. CDR3 size: 13 residues. The CDR3: CASSLREGREQYF. Here the CDR3 DNA reads TGTGCCAGCAGTTTACGGGAGGGCCGGGAGCAGTACTTC. The whole variable domain, remainder taken from reference TRBV13 and TRBJ2-7, is AAGVIQSPRHLIKEKRETATLKCYPIPRHDTVYWYQQGPGQDPQFLISFYEKMQSDKGSIPDRFSAQQFSDYHSELNMSSLELGDSALYFCASSLREGREQYFGPGTRLTVT.

The chain uses TRBV2 and TRBJ2-7; 8 nucleotides line up with TRBD2. Germline values: CDR1 SNHLY, CDR2 FYNNEI. The CDR3 loop spans 13 amino acids. Unmatched junction bases numbered 9, after V lost 8 bases and J lost 6 bases. CDR3: CASRASGSVEQYF. The CDR3 nucleotides read TGTGCCAGCCGAGCAAGCGGGAGCGTCGAGCAGTACTTC.

The chain couples TRBV10-2 to TRBJ2-5, with a weak D call TRBD2 (6 bases). V dropped 8 bases and J dropped 2 bases, with 12 bases sitting between them. This CDR3 has 13 residues. CDR1 WSHSY and CDR2 SAAADI come from the germline V gene. CDR3: CASVIGGQETQYF. The DNA of the CDR3 is TGCGCCAGCGTGATCGGGGGACAAGAGACCCAGTACTTC.

The chain uses TRBV5-1 and TRBJ2-1, with D perhaps matching TRBD2 (6 bases). The CDR3 spans 15 residues. The germline V gene encodes CDR1 SGHRS and CDR2 YFSETQ. Trimming took off 3 bases at V and 8 bases at J, with 18 bases between the two ends. This chain's CDR3 is CASSSPHGGVDEQFF. In DNA form, the CDR3 reads TGCGCCAGCAGCTCCCCCCATGGAGGGGTCGATGAGCAGTTCTTC.

This clone was observed once. CDR3 nucleotides: TGTGCCAGCAGTCCCTCGGGGGGAGAGGGGGAAAAACTGTTTTTT. Protein sequence: CASSPSGGEGEKLFF. This chain joins TRBV28 and TRBJ1-4; D might be TRBD1 (5 bases). CDR3 length equals 15 residues. Germline loops: CDR1 MDHEN, CDR2 SYDVKM. Trimming took off 5 bases at V and 8 bases at J, with 18 bases between the two ends.

V gene TRBV6-1 combines with J gene TRBJ1-3; 8 bases are a match to TRBD1. J lost 3 bases, V lost 2 bases, and 12 bases had no gene match. Germline V CDR1 and CDR2: MNHNS, SASEGT. The CDR3 spans 18 residues. In DNA, the CDR3 is TGTGCCAGCAGTGAACGGGCAGGGGGCCGTAGTAATGGAAACACCATATATTTT. Translation: CASSERAGGRSNGNTIYF.

The chain links TRBV28 to TRBJ2-5; TRBD2 is a possible D gene (5 bases). The V gene's germline CDR1 is MDHEN and CDR2 SYDVKM. Between the trimmed V and J ends, which lost 10 bases and 5 bases, there was a span of 17 bases. The CDR3 totals 13 residues. DNA of the CDR3: TGTGCCACCTCTAGGGCTGCGGGCGAGACCCAGTACTTC. This gives the protein CATSRAAGETQYF.

The rearrangement links TRBV5-1 to TRBJ1-2; D ambiguous. This CDR3 is built from 14 residues. With 1 base removed from V and 1 base from J, the gap between germline ends came to 8 bases. CDR1 and CDR2 from the germline V gene are SGHRS and YFSETQ. The CDR3 loop reads CASSLQDNNYGYTF. In DNA form, the CDR3 reads TGCGCCAGCAGCTTGCAAGACAATAACTATGGCTACACCTTC.

The chain recombines TRBV19 with TRBJ1-3; D gene unclear. In germline, CDR1 is LNHDA, CDR2 SQIVND (reference sequence). The CDR3 covers 17 residues. The germline V and J ends were trimmed by 4 bases and 0 bases, with 16 bases remaining between them. The CDR3 bases are TGTGCCAGTAGTAGATACAGCATCGCCAACTCTGGAAACACCATATATTTT. Amino acid sequence: CASSRYSIANSGNTIYF.

CDR3 amino acids: CAISEEDRRNQETQYF. The CDR3 bases are TGTGCCATCAGTGAGGAGGACAGGAGAAACCAAGAGACCCAGTACTTC. The rearrangement joins TRBV10-3 to TRBJ2-5, with TRBD1 identical over 7 bases. Per the germline V gene, CDR1 is ENHRY and CDR2 is SYGVKD. This CDR3 comprises 16 residues. With V trimmed by 2 bases and J by 0 bases, 6 bases remained unmatched.

The genes are TRBV29-1 and TRBJ2-5; weak D call: TRBD2 (6 bases). The CDR3 totals 16 residues. Germline assignment: CDR1 SQVTM and CDR2 ANQGSEA. Trimming removed 3 bases at V and 2 bases at J, with 19 bases between. The CDR3 sequence is CSVESRYGGRQETQYF. The CDR3 DNA follows: TGCAGCGTTGAGTCGAGGTATGGAGGGAGGCAAGAGACCCAGTACTTC.

The chain combines TRBV11-2 with TRBJ2-1; 7 positions agree with TRBD1. The ends lost 6 bases at V and 4 bases at J; junction bases unmatched: 21. Germline V CDR1 and CDR2: SGHAT, FQNNGV. This CDR3 comprises 19 residues. CDR3 sequence: CASRASPGQTTDAYNEQFF. The CDR3 DNA is TGTGCCAGCAGGGCCAGCCCGGGACAGACAACTGACGCGTACAATGAGCAGTTCTTC.

The genes are TRBV2 and TRBJ1-3; D may be TRBD1 (5 bases). CDR1 SNHLY and CDR2 FYNNEI come from the germline V gene. V gave up 1 base and J gave up 5 bases, with 12 bases separating them. This CDR3 has 15 amino acids. For the CDR3, the DNA is TGTGCCAGCAGTGAAGACGGGGGGGACCGAAACACCATATATTTT. This encodes CASSEDGGDRNTIYF.

The rearrangement uses TRBV10-3 and TRBJ2-1; 8 positions match TRBD2. The germline V gene encodes CDR1 ENHRY and CDR2 SYGVKD. The CDR3 contains 14 residues. V gave up 5 bases and J gave up 9 bases; unmatched junction bases: 9. The CDR3 DNA reads as TGTGCCATCAGTCCGGGACTAGTAACCGGTGAGCAGTTCTTC. Its protein is CAISPGLVTGEQFF.

As for this clone: In the same sample, other DNA sequences code for this CDR3. The chain carries TRBV5-1 and TRBJ2-7; no clear D. The CDR3 totals 11 residues. V was pared by 3 bases and J by 3 bases, with 4 bases between. Germline assignment: CDR1 SGHRS and CDR2 YFSETQ. As DNA, the CDR3 is TGCGCCAGCAGCTCAAACTACGAGCAGTACTTC. Translating it yields CASSSNYEQYF.

The chain links TRBV5-1 to TRBJ2-1; 11 bases align to TRBD2. Germline V gene sequence: CDR1 SGHRS, CDR2 YFSETQ. V was clipped by 4 bases and J by 2 bases; unmatched bases: 2. CDR3 size: 15 residues. CDR3 loop: CASSALAGAYNEQFF. The CDR3 coding sequence is TGCGCCAGCAGCGCACTAGCGGGAGCCTACAATGAGCAGTTCTTC.

The chain has TRBV9 and TRBJ1-5; D might be TRBD1 (5 bases). The CDR3 contains 14 residues. The V end lost 2 bases, the J end lost 5 bases, and 11 bases lay between the germline ends. Per the germline V gene, CDR1 is SGDLS and CDR2 is YYNGEE. The DNA of the CDR3 is TGTGCCAGCAGCGTGGGGCTTCGGGATCAGCCCCAGCATTTT. Encoded protein: CASSVGLRDQPQHF. Full variable domain (rest looked up from reference TRBV9 and TRBJ1-5): DSGVTQTPKHLITATGQRVTLRCSPRSGDLSVYWYQQSLDQGLQFLIQYYNGEERAKGNILERFSAQQFPDLHSELNLSSLELGDSALYFCASSVGLRDQPQHFGDGTRLSIL.

The CDR3 loop is CASSFTFAGSSYNSPLHF. CDR3 bases: TGTGCCAGCAGCTTCACTTTCGCGGGAAGCTCCTATAATTCACCCCTCCACTTT. V and J are TRBV7-2 and TRBJ1-6; D unresolved. This CDR3 has 18 amino acids. The V gene lost 3 bases and the J gene lost 0 bases, with 15 bases spanning the gap. Germline V lookup: CDR1 SGHTA, CDR2 FQGNSA.

This clone was observed a single time. This chain links TRBV6-1 with TRBJ1-5; D is unclear. The V gene lost 1 base and the J gene lost 10 bases, with 11 bases spanning the gap. Germline V gene data show CDR1 as MNHNS and CDR2 as SASEGT. The CDR3 consists of 13 residues. The CDR3 is CASSEELHRPQHF. The CDR3 DNA reads TGTGCCAGCAGTGAAGAACTCCATCGACCCCAGCATTTT.

V gene TRBV18 combines with J gene TRBJ1-3; 7 positions match TRBD1. This CDR3 has 16 residues. The V gene end was trimmed by 4 bases and the J gene end by 0 bases; junction bases not matched to a gene: 6. Per the germline V gene, CDR1 is KGHSH and CDR2 is LQKENI. Here the CDR3 reads CASSLNGDSSGNTIYF. The CDR3 DNA follows: TGTGCCAGCTCACTCAACGGGGACAGCTCTGGAAACACCATATATTTT.

This clone was counted a few times. The chain carries TRBV5-1 and TRBJ2-3; 7 nucleotides match TRBD2. This CDR3 has 19 residues. CDR1 is SGHRS, CDR2 YFSETQ, per germline. V dropped 3 bases and J dropped 0; count of bases not matched to a gene: 16. The CDR3 sequence: CASSSRGGTGTTSTDTQYF. As DNA, the CDR3 is TGCGCCAGCAGCTCGAGGGGCGGAACCGGGACTACAAGCACAGATACGCAGTATTTT.